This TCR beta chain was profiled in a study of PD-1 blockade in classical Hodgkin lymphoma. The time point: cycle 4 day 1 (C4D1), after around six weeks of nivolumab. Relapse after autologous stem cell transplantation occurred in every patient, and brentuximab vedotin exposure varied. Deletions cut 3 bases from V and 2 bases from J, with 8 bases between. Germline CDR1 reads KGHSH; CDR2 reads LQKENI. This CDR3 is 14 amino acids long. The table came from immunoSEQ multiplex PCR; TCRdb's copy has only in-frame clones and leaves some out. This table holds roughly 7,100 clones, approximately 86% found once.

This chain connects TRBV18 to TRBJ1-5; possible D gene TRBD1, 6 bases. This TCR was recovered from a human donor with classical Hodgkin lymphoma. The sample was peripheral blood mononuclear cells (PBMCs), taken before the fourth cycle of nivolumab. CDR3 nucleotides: TGTGCCAGCTCACCGGGGGCAGGCAATCAGCCCCAGCATTTT. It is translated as CASSPGAGNQPQHF.